The source of this T cell receptor beta chain is a study of blood T cell repertoires in COVID-19. Study overall: Acute and convalescent COVID-19 specimens originated in the United States, Italy and Spain. The analysed material was cDNA or gDNA that came from T cells, B-cell-depleted T cells, or PBMCs.

The Seattle site enrolled patients during active infection and followed them longitudinally. This clone was observed a few times. TCRdb keeps only in-frame clones here, not all; method: immunoSEQ multiplex PCR. In the table there are roughly 300,000 clones, roughly 89% of which are singletons. J was trimmed by 5 bases and V by 1 base; bases with no gene match: 12. The CDR3 spans 18 residues. This sequence was found in a woman under 40 with COVID-19, enrolled during active disease. The chain is built from TRBV5-3 and TRBJ2-2; 9 nucleotides line up with TRBD1. TRBV5-3 is an ORF for which the function is uncertain. The source material was peripheral blood. The CDR3 sequence: CARSLYTPRDRGTGELFF. The CDR3 DNA sequence: TGTGCCAGAAGCTTGTATACCCCCCGAGACAGGGGGACCGGGGAGCTGTTTTTT.